This TCR beta chain is drawn from a study of blood T cell repertoires in COVID-19. Study overall: Some COVID-19 samples were acute and others convalescent; all came from the United States, Italy and Spain. Sample material is recorded as cDNA or gDNA derived from T cells, B-cell-depleted T cells, or PBMCs.

Under the authors' procedure: By means of reference gene primer amplification, nucleated cell counts were estimated. The repertoire was sequenced with immunoSEQ multiplex PCR; TCRdb's copy has only in-frame clones and lacks some. V and J calls and clone size are those listed in that table; D and trimming were worked out from the DNA. Among a few hundred thousand clones listed, approximately 90% were seen once. With V trimmed by 4 bases and J by 2 bases, 6 bases remained unmatched. This CDR3 has 15 residues. CDR1 and CDR2 from the germline V gene are LNHDA and SQIVND (reference sequence). The sequencing input was peripheral blood. This TCR came from a man between 18 and 29 years old with active or convalescent COVID-19. The chain links TRBV19 to TRBJ1-2; TRBD1 agrees at 8 bases. The CDR3 nucleotides read TGTGCCAGTAGTACCCAGGACAGGGCAAACTATGGCTACACCTTC. This codes for CASSTQDRANYGYTF.